A single sample gave rise to the 26 T cell receptor beta chains below, sequenced in a study of blood T cell repertoires in COVID-19. The data were produced by immunoSEQ multiplex PCR, yet TCRdb's version contains in-frame clones alone and is incomplete. The sample lists 55,000 to 90,000 clones, around 89% occurring once. The sample was peripheral blood. The receptors were gathered from a human donor in a cohort sampled during active COVID-19.

The chain is built from TRBV11-2 and TRBJ2-2; 9 positions agree with TRBD2. CDR3 length: 16 residues. V shed 4 bases, J shed 2 bases, and the junction held 5 bases outside the gene matches. Germline V CDR1 and CDR2: SGHAT, FQNNGV. The DNA for the CDR3 is TGTGCCAGCAGCTCTCCGCTAGCGGGAAACACCGGGGAGCTGTTTTTT. It yields the protein CASSSPLAGNTGELFF.

The chain has TRBV15 and TRBJ1-5; TRBD1 is a possible D gene (5 bases). Germline assignment: CDR1 LNHNV and CDR2 YYDKDF (reference sequence). The CDR3 covers 15 residues. The germline V and J ends were trimmed by 3 bases and 7 bases, with 16 bases remaining between them. The CDR3 DNA is TGTGCCACCAGCAGGTTTACAGGTGGAGAGCAGCCCCAGCATTTT. It yields the protein CATSRFTGGEQPQHF.

The rearrangement uses TRBV7-9 and TRBJ2-5; a possible D gene is TRBD2 (5 bases). The CDR3 contains 14 residues. V was cut by 1 base and J by 1 base, with 7 bases left in between. CDR1 is SEHNR and CDR2 is FQNEAQ in the germline V gene (reference sequence). Written as DNA, the CDR3 is TGTGCCAGCAGCTTAGACACTAGCCAAGAGACCCAGTACTTC. This gives the protein CASSLDTSQETQYF.

This rearrangement joins TRBV6-6 to TRBJ2-7; 7 nucleotides match TRBD1. The trim removed 0 bases at V and 3 bases at J, leaving 5 bases unmatched. The germline gives CDR1 MNHNY, CDR2 SVGAGI (reference sequence). CDR3 length equals 15 residues. This CDR3 is CASSYSRQGNYEQYV. CDR3 sequence (DNA): TGTGCCAGCAGTTACTCGAGACAGGGAAACTACGAGCAGTACGTC.

The rearrangement joins TRBV3-1 (or the pseudogene TRBV3-2) to TRBJ1-2; 8 nucleotides line up with TRBD1. Unmatched junction bases numbered 5, after V lost 1 base and J lost 4 bases. Germline loops: CDR1 LGHDT, CDR2 YNNKEL (reference sequence). This CDR3 contains 15 residues. The CDR3 nucleotides are TGTGCCAGCAGCCAAGCAGGGGGCGGGGGCTATGGCTACACCTTC. Protein sequence: CASSQAGGGGYGYTF.

J is TRBJ1-1 and V is TRBV29-1, with 7 bases that match TRBD1. CDR1 is SQVTM and CDR2 is ANQGSEA in the germline V gene. Unmatched junction bases numbered 6, after V lost 3 bases and J lost 5 bases. The CDR3 loop spans 13 amino acids. CDR3 DNA sequence: TGCAGCGTTGAGGGACAGTTAGTAACTGAAGCTTTCTTT. This translates into CSVEGQLVTEAFF.

The chain couples TRBV7-9 to TRBJ1-1; D is unclear. Germline CDR1 is SEHNR and CDR2 is FQNEAQ (reference sequence). The CDR3 covers 17 residues. Deletions cut 1 base from V and 5 bases from J, with 20 bases between. The CDR3 reads CASSLGGLRGWSTEAFF. The CDR3 region has the DNA TGTGCCAGCAGCTTAGGGGGTCTCCGGGGTTGGTCAACTGAAGCTTTCTTT.

This chain joins TRBV27 and TRBJ2-7; 9 bases agree with TRBD2. CDR1 MNHEY and CDR2 SMNVEV come from the germline V gene (reference sequence). CDR3 length equals 15 residues. V dropped 3 bases and J dropped 5; count of bases not matched to a gene: 8. The CDR3 loop is CASSLAGGPGNEQYF. The CDR3 coding sequence is TGTGCCAGCAGTTTGGCGGGAGGGCCGGGCAACGAGCAGTACTTC.

The chain joins TRBV24-1 to TRBJ1-2; no definite D call. Per germline, CDR1 KGHDR and CDR2 SFDVKD. The germline V and J ends were trimmed by 2 bases and 7 bases, with 10 bases remaining between them. The CDR3 totals 13 residues. The CDR3 protein is CATSDSQRAGYTF. Here the CDR3 DNA reads TGTGCCACCAGTGATTCTCAGCGTGCTGGCTACACCTTC.

The table lists this clone with a few counts. The V call is TRBV27, the J call TRBJ2-7; D might be TRBD1 (5 bases). The CDR3 is 13 residues long. The V gene lost 4 bases and the J gene lost 3 bases, with 10 bases spanning the gap. Germline values: CDR1 MNHEY, CDR2 SMNVEV (reference sequence). The CDR3 DNA follows: TGTGCCAGCAGTTGGGGCGTTGACTACGAGCAGTACTTC. As protein: CASSWGVDYEQYF.

The rearrangement joins TRBV28 to TRBJ2-1; 8 bases match TRBD1. CDR3 size: 18 residues. The V gene's germline CDR1 is MDHEN and CDR2 SYDVKM. Unmatched junction bases numbered 15, after V lost 5 bases and J lost 3 bases. CDR3 in DNA: TGTGCCAGCAGTCCCCGGACAGGGTTGGGTTTAAGCTACAATGAGCAGTTCTTC. Protein: CASSPRTGLGLSYNEQFF.

The chain combines TRBV28 with TRBJ2-7; D call uncertain. Germline V lookup: CDR1 MDHEN, CDR2 SYDVKM. With 6 bases removed from V and 1 base from J, the gap between germline ends came to 7 bases. The CDR3 runs 12 residues. This CDR3 is CASSLGSYEQYF. The CDR3, as DNA: TGTGCCAGCAGCCTCGGGTCCTACGAGCAGTACTTC.

This CDR3 is CASSKVPVNRSGSSTYNEQFF. CDR3 in DNA: TGTGCCAGCAGCAAAGTACCCGTGAACCGAAGCGGGAGCAGCACCTACAATGAGCAGTTCTTC. The chain recombines TRBV21-1 with TRBJ2-1; the tabulated D call, TRBD2, remains unverified against the DNA. TRBV21-1 is marked as a pseudogene. This CDR3 region has 21 residues.

V and J are TRBV11-3 and TRBJ1-3; D is possibly TRBD1 (5 bases). The CDR3 contains 16 residues. Germline assignment: CDR1 SGHNT and CDR2 YENEEA. With 5 bases removed from V and 0 bases from J, the gap between germline ends came to 14 bases. The CDR3 loop reads CASSHRWGSSGNTIYF. The CDR3 nucleotides read TGTGCCAGCAGCCACAGGTGGGGTTCCTCTGGAAACACCATATATTTT. The full variable domain, completed using reference TRBV11-3 and TRBJ1-3, is EAGVVQSPRYKIIEKKQPVAFWCNPISGHNTLYWYLQNLGQGPELLIRYENEEAVDDSQLPKDRFSAERLKGVDSTLKIQPAELGDSAVYLCASSHRWGSSGNTIYFGEGSWLTVV.

The rearrangement links TRBV30 to TRBJ1-6; 9 bases match TRBD1. Germline V gene sequence: CDR1 GTSNPN, CDR2 SVGIG (reference sequence). This CDR3 is 14 amino acids long. V was pared by 3 bases and J by 11 bases, with 8 bases of the junction left unmatched. The CDR3 region is CAWRDNRGQAPLHF. In nucleotides, the CDR3 is TGTGCCTGGAGAGACAACAGGGGGCAGGCACCCCTCCACTTT.

The chain uses TRBV19 and TRBJ2-7; perhaps TRBD1 as D (6 bases). The V gene lost 5 bases and the J gene lost 4 bases, with 12 bases spanning the gap. Looked up from germline, CDR1 is LNHDA and CDR2 is SQIVND (reference sequence). The CDR3 length is 13 residues. For the CDR3, the DNA is TGTGCCAGTAGTTCTACAGGGCAATACGAGCAGTACTTC. It encodes CASSSTGQYEQYF.

In its sample, this clone was seen a few times. This chain links TRBV10-2 with TRBJ2-5; tentatively, D is TRBD2 (5 bases). Germline assignment: CDR1 WSHSY and CDR2 SAAADI. This CDR3 is built from 12 residues. Trimming pared 8 bases from V and 5 bases from J, leaving 12 bases between. CDR3 residues: CASLGPGETQYF. DNA of the CDR3: TGCGCCAGCCTAGGACCGGGGGAGACCCAGTACTTC.

The V gene is TRBV5-6, the J gene TRBJ1-5; D not resolved. Germline CDR1 reads SGHDT; CDR2 reads YYEEEE. Trimming shortened V by 2 bases and J by 7 bases, and 16 bases separated the two germline ends. There are 15 residues in the CDR3. Here the CDR3 reads CASSFGQAGGQPQHF. The CDR3, as DNA: TGTGCCAGCAGCTTTGGTCAGGCAGGTGGACAGCCCCAGCATTTT.

The rearrangement uses TRBV5-1 and TRBJ2-1; D is possibly TRBD2 (6 bases). This CDR3 contains 15 residues. Trimming pared 3 bases from V and 5 bases from J, leaving 15 bases between. Per the germline V gene, CDR1 is SGHRS and CDR2 is YFSETQ. The CDR3 loop is CASSYSGTGNNEQFF. The CDR3 nucleotides are TGCGCCAGCAGCTACTCGGGGACTGGAAACAATGAGCAGTTCTTC.

The chain links TRBV5-6 to TRBJ1-3; maybe TRBD1 (5 bases). This CDR3 comprises 15 residues. The germline V gene has CDR1 SGHDT and CDR2 YYEEEE. The V end was cut by 1 base, the J end by 0 bases, with 8 bases between. This CDR3 reads CASSLRTNSGNTIYF. Here the CDR3 DNA reads TGTGCCAGCAGCTTGAGGACAAACTCTGGAAACACCATATATTTT.

The CDR3 protein is CASSRDRGTGELFF. DNA for the CDR3: TGTGCCAGCAGTCGGGACAGGGGAACCGGGGAGCTGTTTTTT. The rearrangement links TRBV6-5 to TRBJ2-2; 10 bases align to TRBD1. J lost 5 bases, V lost 5 bases, and 2 bases had no gene match. The length of the CDR3 is 14 residues. Germline V lookup: CDR1 MNHEY, CDR2 SVGAGI.

The chain recombines TRBV24-1 with TRBJ2-5; D call uncertain. V shed 4 bases and J shed 7 bases, with 18 bases lying between them. CDR1 KGHDR and CDR2 SFDVKD come from the germline V gene. This CDR3 contains 15 residues. The CDR3 sequence is CATSDPKETRRTQYF. The CDR3 DNA sequence: TGTGCCACCAGTGACCCCAAGGAGACGAGGAGGACCCAGTACTTC.

CDR3 coding DNA: TGCAGCGCAAAGATTCCGGGACAGAGGACCGGGGAGCTGTTTTTT. Translation: CSAKIPGQRTGELFF. The chain is built from TRBV29-1 and TRBJ2-2, with TRBD1 identical over 7 bases. CDR1 and CDR2 (germline): SQVTM, ANQGSEA. V shed 7 bases and J 5 bases; nucleotides not matched to a gene: 13. The CDR3 totals 15 residues.

In its sample, this clone was seen a few times. The chain is built from TRBV19 and TRBJ1-2; D ambiguous. This CDR3 is 13 amino acids long. Trimming pared 2 bases from V and 8 bases from J, leaving 12 bases between. From germline, CDR1 is LNHDA and CDR2 SQIVND (reference sequence). The DNA of the CDR3 is TGTGCCAGTAGTATATCCGCCCTGGGCGGCTACACCTTC. This sequence encodes CASSISALGGYTF.

This clone has just a few counts. The V and J genes are TRBV24-1 and TRBJ2-5; 9 bases agree with TRBD1. V lost 1 base and J lost 3; bases outside the gene matches: 5. Germline V gene sequence: CDR1 KGHDR, CDR2 SFDVKD. CDR3 length: 16 amino acids. Here the CDR3 reads CATSDFGRDREETQYF. The CDR3 nucleotides are TGTGCCACCAGTGATTTTGGCCGGGACAGGGAAGAGACCCAGTACTTC.

The chain carries TRBV7-9 and TRBJ2-7; 11 bases match TRBD2. Germline V lookup: CDR1 SEHNR, CDR2 FQNEAQ (reference sequence). J was trimmed by 7 bases and V by 4 bases; bases with no gene match: 12. This CDR3 spans 16 amino acids. This CDR3 reads CASSSPLAGGAEEQYF. The CDR3 DNA follows: TGTGCCAGCAGCTCCCCCTTAGCGGGAGGGGCAGAAGAGCAGTACTTC.